This is a list of T cell receptor beta chains from one sample in a study of CD8+ T cells in alopecia areata. The method was immunoSEQ multiplex PCR; TCRdb's version includes in-frame clones alone and lacks a portion of them. The sample consists of approximately 200,000 clones, approximately 56% of them appearing once. The sequences come from CD4+ T cells sorted from blood, collected at week 4, from a patient treated with tofacitinib. The receptors shown here come from a human donor with alopecia areata. Both conserved end residues are part of each CDR3. A D gene is named only where the DNA matches it firmly. Clone size is not always given. Where it is, it says once, few, many or a class for expanded clones.

v_gene	j_gene	d_gene	abundance	CDR3aa	CDR3nt
TRBV6-5	TRBJ1-5	.	few	CASSFGGNQPQHF	TGTGCCAGCAGTTTCGGGGGAAATCAGCCCCAGCATTTT
TRBV1	TRBJ2-5	.	.	CTSSRGTSALQETQYF	TGCACCAGCAGCCGAGGGACTAGCGCCTTACAAGAGACCCAGTACTTC
TRBV29-1	TRBJ1-2	.	.	CSDDGYTF	TGCAGCGACGATGGCTACACCTTC
TRBV9	TRBJ2-2	.	.	CASSPMLSGELFF	TGTGCCAGCAGCCCGATGTTGAGCGGGGAGCTGTTTTTT
TRBV4-2	TRBJ2-1	TRBD1	few	CASSQDIPGQSYNEQFF	TGTGCCAGCAGCCAAGATATCCCGGGACAGAGTTACAATGAGCAGTTCTTC
TRBV23-1	TRBJ2-2	.	.	CASSPHAGTTGELFF	TGCGCCAGCAGTCCCCATGCAGGGACCACCGGGGAGCTGTTTTTT
TRBV25-1	TRBJ2-6	.	.	CASSDLSGGANVLTF	TGTGCCAGCAGTGATCTCTCCGGTGGGGCCAACGTCCTGACTTTC
TRBV5-1	TRBJ1-3	.	.	CASSFTDSGNTIYF	TGCGCCAGCAGCTTCACGGATTCTGGAAACACCATATATTTT
TRBV6-5	TRBJ1-2	.	once	CASSRPGYGYTF	TGTGCCAGCAGTAGACCGGGCTATGGCTACACCTTC
TRBV5-1	TRBJ2-3	.	.	CASSLGASGTDTQYF	TGCGCCAGCAGCTTGGGAGCATCTGGCACAGATACGCAGTATTTT
TRBV29-1	TRBJ2-5	.	.	CSVGGGQETQYF	TGCAGCGTTGGTGGGGGACAAGAGACCCAGTACTTC
TRBV30	TRBJ2-7	.	once	CALKTGTPYEQYF	TGTGCCTTAAAAACCGGGACCCCCTACGAGCAGTACTTC
TRBV7-2	TRBJ1-5	TRBD1	.	CASSLSTGAGDQPQHF	TGTGCCAGCAGCTTATCCACAGGGGCCGGTGATCAGCCCCAGCATTTT
TRBV5-6	TRBJ2-1	TRBD2	.	CASSFGLAGPNEQFF	TGTGCCAGCAGCTTCGGGCTAGCGGGGCCCAATGAGCAGTTCTTC
TRBV9	TRBJ1-4	.	.	CASSVAGPNEKLFF	TGTGCCAGCAGCGTAGCGGGGCCTAATGAAAAACTGTTTTTT
TRBV4-3	TRBJ2-7	.	few	CASSQENDLRNEQYF	TGCGCCAGCAGCCAAGAGAACGACTTGAGGAACGAGCAGTACTTC
TRBV7-3	TRBJ2-2	TRBD1	.	CASSFLPGTGAPRGELFF	TGTGCCAGCAGCTTTCTTCCGGGGACAGGTGCCCCGCGCGGGGAGCTGTTTTTT
TRBV7-2	TRBJ1-1	.	.	CASSLKGGMNTEAFF	TGTGCCAGCAGCTTGAAAGGCGGAATGAACACTGAAGCTTTCTTT
TRBV4-2	TRBJ2-3	.	once	CASSQTLAGGDTQYF	TGTGCCAGCAGCCAAACACTAGCAGGAGGAGATACGCAGTATTTT
TRBV30	TRBJ2-3	.	.	CAWRAGSADTQYF	TGTGCCTGGAGGGCGGGCAGCGCAGATACGCAGTATTTT
TRBV11-2	TRBJ2-3	.	once	CASSLDQAGSATQYF	TGTGCCAGCAGCTTAGATCAGGCGGGATCTGCAACGCAGTATTTT
TRBV23-1	TRBJ1-5	TRBD1	.	CASSQFLDREGEPQHF	TGCGCCAGCAGTCAATTTCTGGACAGGGAAGGAGAGCCCCAGCATTTT
TRBV29-1	TRBJ1-2	.	.	CSVWSPNYGYTF	TGCAGCGTTTGGTCTCCTAACTATGGCTACACCTTC
TRBV5-4	TRBJ2-6	.	.	CASSLGTLAGANVLTF	TGTGCCAGCAGCCTCGGGACTCTTGCTGGGGCCAACGTCCTGACTTTC